This is a list of T cell receptor beta chains from one sample in a study of CD8 T cells in Susac syndrome. TCRdb passed the immunoSEQ multiplex PCR reads through MiXCR, listing each CDR3 protein once. The table includes 150,000 to 200,000 distinct CDR3 sequences, over 85% detected once. The sample comprised CD4+ T cells from PBMCs. The receptors were gathered from a human donor with multiple sclerosis. Each CDR3 is given with its conserved first and last residue. D genes are given only for firm matches. Size tells how often a clone was seen (once, few, many) or the class of an expanded clone, and some rows leave it out.

j_call clone_size d_call v_call cdr3_nt cdr3_aa
TRBJ2-2 NA NA TRBV3-1 TGTGCCAGCAGCCAAGATGCCCTCGGGGGATCCCCGGACGCGAACACCGGGGAGCTGTTTTTT CASSQDALGGSPDANTGELFF
TRBJ2-7 NA NA TRBV14 TGTGCCAGCAGCCGCTACTTACATGGGGAGCAGTACTTC CASSRYLHGEQYF
TRBJ1-2 NA NA TRBV9 TGTGCCAGCAGCGTAGGAGCAGAATCGGTTTATGGCTACACCTTC CASSVGAESVYGYTF
TRBJ2-3 NA TRBD2 TRBV27 TGTGCCAGCAGCGGACTAGCGTTTAGCACAGATACGCAGTATTTT CASSGLAFSTDTQYF
TRBJ2-7 NA TRBD2 TRBV28 TGTGCCAGCACCCCCGGGGGGAGCTCCTACGAGCAGTACTTC CASTPGGSSYEQYF
TRBJ1-2 NA NA TRBV30 TGTGCCTGGAGTGGACAGGCTGGCTACACCTTC CAWSGQAGYTF
TRBJ2-3 NA NA TRBV6-5 TGTGCCAGCACCTCCCTAGCGTCTAGCACAGATACGCAGTATTTT CASTSLASSTDTQYF
TRBJ1-1 NA TRBD1 TRBV6-1 TGTGCCAGCAGCCCAATACAGGGGACTGAAGCTTTCTTT CASSPIQGTEAFF
TRBJ1-2 NA NA TRBV19 TGTGCCAGTAGTATACGACCGTGGACAGACTATGGCTACACCTTC CASSIRPWTDYGYTF
TRBJ1-1 NA NA TRBV7-3 TGTGCCAGCCCTCCTAGGGGGGGCACTGAAGCTTTCTTT CASPPRGGTEAFF
TRBJ1-1 NA NA TRBV11-2 TGTGCCAGCAGCTTAGAACCTCCTGGGGGCACTGAAGCTTTCTTT CASSLEPPGGTEAFF
TRBJ2-7 NA NA TRBV6-1 TGTGCCAGCAGTGTGGGGGGCATCAGGAACGAGCAGTACTTC CASSVGGIRNEQYF
TRBJ2-3 NA TRBD2 TRBV6-2/TRBV6-3 TGTGCCAGCACCTTTGGCGGGAGGATTACAGATACGCAGTATTTT CASTFGGRITDTQYF
TRBJ2-3 NA TRBD1 TRBV20-1 TGCAGTGCTGGCGACAGGGGGTCCTCCACAGATACGCAGTATTTT CSAGDRGSSTDTQYF
TRBJ2-1 NA TRBD2 TRBV3-1 TGTGCCAGCAGCCAACTAGCGGGGGTTTACAATGAGCAGTTCTTC CASSQLAGVYNEQFF
TRBJ1-1 NA TRBD1 TRBV6-5 TGTGCCAGCAGTTACTCGACAGGGGCCCAGAACACTGAAGCTTTCTTT CASSYSTGAQNTEAFF
TRBJ2-2 NA NA TRBV6-4 TGTGCCAGCAGTGAGGAGACCTACACCGGGGAGCTGTTTTTT CASSEETYTGELFF
TRBJ1-4 NA NA TRBV12-3/TRBV12-4 TGTGCCAGCAGTTTATCTCCACTCAGCGGAGGACTGTTTTTT CASSLSPLSGGLFF
TRBJ2-5 NA NA TRBV7-2 TGTGCCAGCAGCACCGATTCAGGGGTTGTGGGAGAGACCCAGTACTTC CASSTDSGVVGETQYF
TRBJ2-3 once NA TRBV6-5 TGTGCCAGCAGTTACTCACGGACTAGCACAGATACGCAGTATTTT CASSYSRTSTDTQYF
TRBJ1-1 NA NA TRBV30 TGTGCCTGGATGCCCAACTTGGGCACTGAAGCTTTCTTT CAWMPNLGTEAFF
TRBJ2-2 NA NA TRBV19 TGTGCCAGCACACCCGGGCAGCTGAGCGGGGAGCTGTTTTTT CASTPGQLSGELFF
TRBJ2-7 once NA TRBV7-2 TGTGCCAGCAGCCCGGGGCAGGCCGGTAACTCCTACGAGCAGTACTTC CASSPGQAGNSYEQYF
TRBJ2-5 NA NA TRBV20-1 TGCAGTGCTAGAGATGGGCATTCGGAGACCCAGTACTTC CSARDGHSETQYF
TRBJ1-5 NA TRBD1 TRBV7-9 TGTGCCAGCAGCCGGACAGGGGCCCAGCCCCAGCATTTT CASSRTGAQPQHF
TRBJ2-5 NA TRBD1 TRBV19 TGTGCCAGTAGCACCGGGACAGGGGGAGAGACCCAGTACTTC CASSTGTGGETQYF
TRBJ1-1 NA NA TRBV18 TGTGCCAGCTCACCAAAAGGGGCAACTGAAGCTTTCTTT CASSPKGATEAFF
TRBJ2-3 NA NA TRBV19 TGTGCCAGTAGGAGTTGGGAGGATACGCAGTATTTT CASRSWEDTQYF
TRBJ2-3 NA NA TRBV2 TGTGCCAGCAGTGATAACACCTACACAGATACGCAGTATTTT CASSDNTYTDTQYF
TRBJ2-7 NA TRBD1 TRBV5-1 TGCGCCAGCAGCTTGGGAGGGACAGGGGATGGCGAGCAGTACTTC CASSLGGTGDGEQYF
TRBJ2-7 NA NA TRBV19 TGTGCCAGTAAGTGGGCGCCCCAACCTCAGTACGAGCAGTACTTC CASKWAPQPQYEQYF
TRBJ2-1 NA NA TRBV3-1 TGTGCCAGCAGCCAAGATTCGGGAAATAGCCATGAGCAGTTCTTC CASSQDSGNSHEQFF
TRBJ1-2 NA NA TRBV28 TGTGCCAGCAGCCTACTCCACGGCGGGACTAACTATGGCTACACCTTC CASSLLHGGTNYGYTF
TRBJ2-5 NA NA TRBV11-1 TGTGCCAGCACTCTTAGGGGACGGGAAGAGACCCAGTACTTC CASTLRGREETQYF
TRBJ2-3 NA TRBD2 TRBV19 TGTGCCAGCCGGACTAGCGGGAGTTCAGATACGCAGTATTTT CASRTSGSSDTQYF
TRBJ2-5 NA NA TRBV29-1 TGCAGCAACCGGGACACCGACCAAGAGACCCAGTACTTC CSNRDTDQETQYF
TRBJ2-1 NA TRBD1 TRBV7-7 TGTGCCAGCAGCCCCCGGGACAGCAGCAATGAGCAGTTCTTC CASSPRDSSNEQFF
TRBJ1-1 NA NA TRBV30 TGTGCCTGGAGTGTAACCCAAACCATGAACACTGAAGCTTTCTTT CAWSVTQTMNTEAFF
TRBJ2-7 NA NA TRBV20-1 TGCAGTGCTAGAAGGGGGGGGGTCCACGAGCAGTACTTC CSARRGGVHEQYF
TRBJ2-3 once TRBD1 TRBV29-1 TGCAGCGCCACGGGACAGGGAGGAAGCACAGATACGCAGTATTTT CSATGQGGSTDTQYF
TRBJ1-5 NA NA TRBV30 TGTGCCTGGAGTGGAGGGAGCGGGAATCAGCCCCAGCATTTT CAWSGGSGNQPQHF
TRBJ2-1 NA NA TRBV20-1 TGCAGTGCCAGGACAGCCGGATCCTACAATGAGCAGTTCTTC CSARTAGSYNEQFF
TRBJ2-1 NA NA TRBV7-3 TGTGCCAGCAGCTTCATGGGAGAGGCAGGCCTCTTGTATGAGCAGTTCTTC CASSFMGEAGLLYEQFF
TRBJ2-3 NA TRBD1 TRBV2 TGTGCCAGAGGGGACAGCCGGGGCGCAGATACGCAGTATTTT CARGDSRGADTQYF
TRBJ1-5 once NA TRBV6-2/TRBV6-3 TGTGCCAGCAGTTACGAGACAGGAAGCAATCAGCCCCAGCATTTT CASSYETGSNQPQHF
TRBJ1-5 NA NA TRBV25-1 TGTGCCAGCAGTGGGGGGGGCGTTCAGCCCCAGCATTTT CASSGGGVQPQHF
TRBJ2-7 NA NA TRBV30 TGTGCCTGGAGTGTAGGACACGGATCCTACGAGCAGTACTTC CAWSVGHGSYEQYF
TRBJ1-4 NA NA TRBV2 TGTGCCAGCAGTGGGTCGTCCAATGAAAAACTGTTTTTT CASSGSSNEKLFF
TRBJ2-4 NA NA TRBV5-5 TGTGCCAGCAGAACACCCGGTACCAAAAACATTCAGTACTTC CASRTPGTKNIQYF
TRBJ2-3 NA NA TRBV7-3 TGTGCCAGCAGCTCCCAAATGGCAGATACGCAGTATTTT CASSSQMADTQYF
TRBJ1-2 NA NA TRBV3-1 TGTGCCAGCAGCCGGACGGGGTCTCCTTCAAATGGCTACACCTTC CASSRTGSPSNGYTF
TRBJ1-5 NA NA TRBV24-1 TGTGCCACCAGTCTCGGTGGGGGCGGGAATCAGCCCCAGCATTTT CATSLGGGGNQPQHF